These 28 T cell receptor beta chains originate from one sample sequenced in a study of OX40 agonist ivuxolimab in advanced cancers. The repertoire was sequenced with immunoSEQ multiplex PCR; TCRdb's copy has only in-frame clones and lacks some. This sample yields about 96,000 clones, of which less than 95% are seen a single time; around 1.6% belongs to the top ten. Here the sequenced sample was CD4+ or CD8+ T cells sorted from blood, taken in a trial of the OX40 agonist ivuxolimab. The receptors were gathered from an adult with an advanced solid tumor such as melanoma, head and neck, liver or kidney cancer.

This clone appeared a few times. The chain links TRBV4-2 to TRBJ1-5; 9 nucleotides match TRBD1. The CDR3 has 15 residues. J gave up 6 bases and V 2 bases, and 5 bases lay outside the gene matches. CDR1 is LGHNA and CDR2 is YNFKEQ in the germline V gene. The CDR3 reads CASSQSGQGSQPQHF. CDR3 nucleotides: TGTGCCAGCAGCCAAAGCGGACAGGGGAGTCAGCCCCAGCATTTT.

CDR3 nucleotide sequence: TGTGCCAGCAGCGTCCAGACTAACTACAATGAGCAGTTCTTC. It translates to CASSVQTNYNEQFF. The V and J genes are TRBV9 and TRBJ2-1, with D perhaps matching TRBD2 (5 bases). CDR1 and CDR2 (germline): SGDLS, YYNGEE. The V end was cut by 2 bases, the J end by 3 bases, with 9 bases between. This CDR3 is built from 14 residues.

The chain carries TRBV7-2 and TRBJ2-4, with 10 bases fitting TRBD2. Trimming removed 3 bases from V and 6 bases from J; junction bases left unmatched: 8. CDR1 and CDR2 from the germline V gene are SGHTA and FQGNSA. The CDR3 covers 16 residues. CDR3 residues: CASSFLAGATGNIQYF. The CDR3 region has the DNA TGTGCCAGCAGCTTCCTAGCGGGAGCCACGGGAAACATTCAGTACTTC.

The rearrangement joins TRBV28 to TRBJ2-7, with a possible D match to TRBD1 (5 bases). This CDR3 is built from 12 residues. In germline, CDR1 is MDHEN, CDR2 SYDVKM. Between the trimmed V and J ends, which lost 6 bases and 4 bases, there was a span of 10 bases. CDR3 nucleotide sequence: TGTGCCAGCAGCCTCAGGGTTTACGAGCAGTACTTC. Translation gives CASSLRVYEQYF.

The chain carries TRBV14 and TRBJ1-1; no clear D gene. The V and J ends lost 5 bases and 5 bases respectively, with 12 bases between them. CDR1 and CDR2 from the germline V gene are SGHDN and FVKESK. The CDR3 has 13 amino acids. CDR3 bases: TGTGCCAGCAGCGCCAGTTGGGGTACTGAAGCTTTCTTT. Amino acids: CASSASWGTEAFF.

This chain links TRBV6-5 with TRBJ2-3; D perhaps matches TRBD1 (6 bases). CDR1 is MNHEY, CDR2 SVGAGI, per germline. Trimming took off 0 bases at V and 3 bases at J, with 13 bases between the two ends. The CDR3 is made up of 16 amino acids. In nucleotides, the CDR3 is TGTGCCAGCAGTTACTCGTACAGGGATACTACAGATACGCAGTATTTT. Residues: CASSYSYRDTTDTQYF.

This sequence joins TRBV4-1 and TRBJ2-3; 8 nucleotides agree with TRBD1. V lost 0 bases, J lost 4 bases, and 9 bases stayed unmatched. Per germline, CDR1 MGHRA and CDR2 YSYEKL. The CDR3 has 17 residues. CDR3 region: CASSQDRGTGGPDTQYF. CDR3 in DNA: TGCGCCAGCAGCCAAGATAGGGGAACAGGGGGGCCAGATACGCAGTATTTT.

The V call is TRBV18, the J call TRBJ1-1; D uncertain. Trimming removed 3 bases from V and 4 bases from J, with 12 bases in between. From germline, CDR1 is KGHSH and CDR2 LQKENI. This CDR3 is built from 14 residues. The CDR3 DNA reads TGTGCCAGCTCACCGCAACAGAGGGTCACTGAAGCTTTCTTT. Its protein is CASSPQQRVTEAFF. The whole variable domain, filled in from reference TRBV18 and TRBJ1-1, reads NAGVMQNPRHLVRRRGQEARLRCSPMKGHSHVYWYRQLPEEGLKFMVYLQKENIIDESGMPKERFSAEFPKEGPSILRIQQVVRGDSAAYFCASSPQQRVTEAFFGQGTRLTVV.

The chain links TRBV6-1 to TRBJ1-2, with D uncertain. The CDR3 contains 14 residues. Germline CDR1 MNHNS, CDR2 SASEGT. Trimming stripped 4 bases from V and 5 bases from J, with 14 bases between. CDR3 sequence (DNA): TGTGCCAGCAGTGGGCTGGGTAGTCGGTATGGCTACACCTTC. Translating gives CASSGLGSRYGYTF.

The chain uses TRBV6-5 and TRBJ2-1; 15 positions match TRBD2. This CDR3 has 15 residues. Germline CDR1 MNHEY, CDR2 SVGAGI. J lost 7 bases, V lost 5 bases, and 3 bases had no gene match. The CDR3 DNA reads TGTGCCAGCAGTCTTGGACTAGCGGGAGGGAATGAGCAGTTCTTC. Protein: CASSLGLAGGNEQFF.

The chain combines TRBV7-3 with TRBJ2-3, with 9 positions matching TRBD1. The CDR3 sequence is 15 residues long. Trimming removed 5 bases from V and 2 bases from J; junction bases left unmatched: 5. CDR1 is SGHTA, CDR2 FQGTGA, per germline. The CDR3 DNA reads as TGTGCCAGCAGCCTCGGGACAGGGTTCACAGATACGCAGTATTTT. This encodes CASSLGTGFTDTQYF.

The chain links TRBV2 to TRBJ2-1, with 7 bases lining up with TRBD2. The CDR3 totals 15 residues. Trimming took 5 bases from V and 4 from J; bases not matched to a gene: 8. Germline assignment: CDR1 SNHLY and CDR2 FYNNEI. The CDR3 bases are TGTGCCAGCAGTTGGCAAGCGGGACCTTACAATGAGCAGTTCTTC. Residues: CASSWQAGPYNEQFF.

The gene calls are TRBV11-3 and TRBJ2-3, with 13 bases identical to TRBD2. Trimming at V came to 5 bases and at J to 4 bases, leaving 6 bases not matched to a gene. This CDR3 has 16 amino acids. Germline assignment: CDR1 SGHNT and CDR2 YENEEA. CDR3 region: CASSPRLAGGPDTQYF. CDR3 DNA: TGTGCCAGCAGCCCCCGACTAGCGGGAGGACCAGATACGCAGTATTTT. Complete variable domain (other parts from reference TRBV11-3 and TRBJ2-3): EAGVVQSPRYKIIEKKQPVAFWCNPISGHNTLYWYLQNLGQGPELLIRYENEEAVDDSQLPKDRFSAERLKGVDSTLKIQPAELGDSAVYLCASSPRLAGGPDTQYFGPGTRLTVL.

This sequence joins TRBV5-1 and TRBJ1-4; 8 nucleotides align to TRBD1. The germline gives CDR1 SGHRS, CDR2 YFSETQ. CDR3 size: 15 residues. V gave up 0 bases and J gave up 5 bases; unmatched junction bases: 3. CDR3 residues: CASSLAQGANEKLFF. The CDR3, as DNA: TGCGCCAGCAGCTTGGCGCAGGGGGCAAATGAAAAACTGTTTTTT.

This clone was found once. This chain connects TRBV30 to TRBJ1-4, with unresolved D. Trimming removed 8 bases from V and 6 bases from J, with 16 bases in between. Germline V gene sequence: CDR1 GTSNPN, CDR2 SVGIG (reference sequence). The CDR3 runs to 13 residues. The CDR3 DNA follows: TGTGCCCTCGGGTGGGGAATCGATGAAAAACTGTTTTTT. Protein: CALGWGIDEKLFF. Complete variable domain (other parts from reference TRBV30 and TRBJ1-4): SQTIHQWPATLVQPVGSPLSLECTVEGTSNPNLYWYRQAAGRGLQLLFYSVGIGQISSEVPQNLSASRPQDRQFILSSKKLLLSDSGFYLCALGWGIDEKLFFGSGTQLSVL.

V is TRBV5-1 and J is TRBJ2-5, with 9 bases identical to TRBD2. From germline, CDR1 is SGHRS and CDR2 YFSETQ. Germline trimming cut 0 bases from V and 9 bases from J; bases unmatched to any gene: 9. The CDR3 runs 15 residues. CDR3 sequence (DNA): TGCGCCAGCAGCTTGGCAGCGGGAGGCTCTAAGGCCCAGTACTTC. Translating it yields CASSLAAGGSKAQYF.

The rearrangement joins TRBV7-9 to TRBJ2-7; 14 bases align to TRBD2. V trimming: 5 bases; J trimming: 4 bases; junction bases outside the gene matches: 4. CDR1 is SEHNR and CDR2 is FQNEAQ in the germline V gene (reference sequence). This CDR3 contains 15 residues. The CDR3 spells CASSPGLAGGYEQYF. CDR3 DNA sequence: TGTGCCAGCAGCCCCGGACTAGCGGGGGGTTACGAGCAGTACTTC.

The chain joins TRBV7-2 to TRBJ1-1, with D hard to call. The CDR3 sequence is 13 residues long. CDR1 is SGHTA and CDR2 is FQGNSA in the germline V gene. The V end was cut by 1 base, the J end by 4 bases, with 7 bases between. As DNA, the CDR3 is TGTGCCAGCAGCTTAGAAGGGTCCACTGAAGCTTTCTTT. It is translated as CASSLEGSTEAFF.

This chain uses TRBV11-2 with TRBJ2-7, with D possibly TRBD1 on 5 matching bases. From germline, CDR1 is SGHAT and CDR2 FQNNGV. CDR3 length: 15 amino acids. Between the trimmed V and J ends, which lost 1 base and 2 bases, there was a span of 12 bases. CDR3 amino acids: CASSLASQGTYEQYF. CDR3 bases: TGTGCCAGCAGCTTAGCCTCGCAGGGAACCTACGAGCAGTACTTC.

The chain is built from TRBV5-6 and TRBJ2-3; weak D call: TRBD2 (5 bases). From germline, CDR1 is SGHDT and CDR2 YYEEEE. There are 15 residues in the CDR3. Trimming removed 3 bases at V and 4 bases at J, with 15 bases between. The CDR3 region has the DNA TGTGCCAGCAGCTGGAGGCCGACCGGGCCAGATACGCAGTATTTT. This sequence encodes CASSWRPTGPDTQYF.

This rearrangement joins TRBV30 to TRBJ1-2; no reliable D call. The CDR3 is 12 amino acids. Germline-derived CDR1 and CDR2 are GTSNPN and SVGIG (reference sequence). Trimming removed 4 bases from V and 3 bases from J, with 9 bases in between. The CDR3 protein is CAWTERDYGYTF. As DNA, the CDR3 is TGTGCCTGGACGGAGAGGGACTATGGCTACACCTTC.

The rearrangement links TRBV27 to TRBJ2-1; 10 positions match TRBD2. Trimming at V came to 6 bases and at J to 4 bases, leaving 12 bases not matched to a gene. Germline CDR1 reads MNHEY; CDR2 reads SMNVEV (reference sequence). The CDR3 is 17 residues long. CDR3 sequence reads: CASRGPSGSGTYNEQFF. CDR3 sequence (DNA): TGTGCCAGCAGGGGGCCTAGCGGGAGCGGAACATACAATGAGCAGTTCTTC.

The V gene is TRBV30, the J gene TRBJ2-1; 8 positions match TRBD2. V lost 3 bases, J lost 6 bases, and 4 bases stayed unmatched. Germline CDR1 is GTSNPN and CDR2 is SVGIG (reference sequence). The CDR3 extends over 13 amino acids. This CDR3 is CAWSLTSANEQFF. The CDR3 nucleotides are TGTGCCTGGAGCCTGACTAGCGCCAATGAGCAGTTCTTC.

This rearrangement joins TRBV7-6 to TRBJ1-2; no clear D gene. CDR1 SGHVS and CDR2 FNYEAQ come from the germline V gene. The CDR3 length is 15 residues. Trimming shortened V by 3 bases and J by 6 bases, and 17 bases separated the two germline ends. DNA of the CDR3: TGTGCCAGCAGCTTGAACCTTCCTCCTACCGATGGCTACACCTTC. Protein: CASSLNLPPTDGYTF.

Concerning this clone: Germline and junction disagree at one end, which may indicate a read error. The same CDR3 is also encoded by other DNA sequences in this sample. The V and J genes are TRBV4-3 and TRBJ2-1, with TRBD2 identical over 12 bases. Looked up from germline, CDR1 is LGHNA and CDR2 is YSLEER. This CDR3 is built from 15 residues. Written as DNA, the CDR3 is TGCGCCAGCAGCCCCCGACTAGCGGGAGACAATGAGCAATTCTTC. As protein: CASSPRLAGDNEQFF.

The genes are TRBV6-5 and TRBJ1-1; D not certain. Germline V gene sequence: CDR1 MNHEY, CDR2 SVGAGI. Trimming took off 1 base at V and 11 bases at J, with 14 bases between the two ends. The CDR3 contains 13 residues. CDR3 region: CASSYYPGNLAFF. CDR3 sequence (DNA): TGTGCCAGCAGTTACTACCCGGGAAACCTGGCTTTCTTT.

Written as DNA, the CDR3 is TGTGCCAGCAGCTTAGGAACTAGCGAGACCGGGGAGCTGTTTTTT. It specifies CASSLGTSETGELFF. The J gene is TRBJ2-2, the V gene TRBV7-9; the match to TRBD2 covers 7 bases. CDR3 length equals 15 residues. Per germline, CDR1 SEHNR and CDR2 FQNEAQ (reference sequence). The J segment lost 5 bases and the V segment lost 1 base, leaving 4 bases of the junction unmatched.

The rearrangement joins TRBV7-3 to TRBJ1-5; D is unresolved. This CDR3 has 13 amino acids. CDR1 and CDR2 from the germline V gene are SGHTA and FQGTGA. V shed 5 bases and J shed 7 bases, with 12 bases lying between them. The CDR3 sequence is CASSPTQGQPQHF. The CDR3 DNA reads as TGTGCCAGCAGCCCCACCCAAGGGCAGCCCCAGCATTTT.